This TCR beta chain originates from a study of blood T cell repertoires in COVID-19. Whole-study context: The United States, Italy and Spain supplied acute and convalescent COVID-19 samples. Sample material is recorded as cDNA or gDNA derived from T cells, B-cell-depleted T cells, or PBMCs.

Germline lookup yields CDR1 SNHLY and CDR2 FYNNEI. The CDR3 length is 14 residues. With 3 bases removed from V and 2 bases from J, the gap between germline ends came to 10 bases. Per the study methods: Reference gene primers were amplified, and this amplification served to estimate nucleated cell counts. Data came from immunoSEQ multiplex PCR; TCRdb stores just in-frame clones and leaves some out. V and J calls and clone size come straight from that table; D and trimming were deduced from the DNA. In the table there are 45,000 to 65,000 clones, 75% to 90% of which are singletons. The chain couples TRBV2 to TRBJ1-2, with D hard to call. Material: peripheral blood. The origin of this receptor is a human donor in a cohort sampled during active COVID-19. CDR3 sequence (DNA): TGTGCCAGCAGTGACAATCCGAGGAACTATGGCTACACCTTC. It specifies CASSDNPRNYGYTF.